Given below is one TCR beta chain in context. The antigen is undetermined. CD8 cells classed as naive were CD45RO-negative and positively selected for CCR7, excluding terminally differentiated effector memory CD45RA+ cells. The data derive from a study of shared clonotypes between healthy human individuals. Study-level background: A few men and two women, aged 18 to 49, were donors. Findings of the study overall: Unshared clonotypes carried lower generation probabilities than those common to all four donors. Naive subsets tended to show greater estimated richness than memory subsets.

The V gene end was trimmed by 1 base and the J gene end by 0 bases; junction bases not matched to a gene: 8. This CDR3 contains 17 residues. CDR1 is SGHVS and CDR2 is FQNEAQ in the germline V gene. Some 32,000 T cell genomes, or roughly 200 ng DNA, went into the sorted-subset replicate PCRs. Data came from immunoSEQ multiplex PCR; TCRdb stores just in-frame clones and leaves some out. The table lists about 2 million clones, about 95% of them singletons, with more than 0.95% in the top ten. This TCR was recovered from a man aged 18 to 29 in good health. The gene calls are TRBV7-8 and TRBJ2-7, with TRBD2 matching over 8 bases. The material sequenced was naive CD8+ T cells sorted from blood. Written as DNA, the CDR3 is TGTGCCAGCAGCTTAGATGGCGGGGGGACCGCCTCCTACGAGCAGTACTTC. Translating gives CASSLDGGGTASYEQYF.